Here is one T cell receptor beta chain with its context. The antigen remains unidentified. This record belongs to a study of T cell responses to AZD1222 COVID-19 vaccine. Points from the study as a whole: Spike-spanning, vaccine-associated CD4 TCRs were dominant at 160-218 and 743-854. Compared with day 0, the breadth and depth of the Spike-specific TCR repertoire rose significantly after two doses of AZD1222. The donor cohort was predominantly white British with a female majority, and clonal diversity may have been underestimated.

Whether given at about 4 or about 12 weeks, second doses were pooled. Here immunoSEQ multiplex PCR was the method, and the copy in TCRdb shows in-frame clones only, minus some. The data hold some 94,000 clones, with approximately 89% observed a single time. The CDR3 contains 15 residues. In germline, CDR1 is MNHNS, CDR2 SASEGT. V was cut by 2 bases and J by 8 bases, with 15 bases left in between. This TCR derives from an adult who received the AZD1222 COVID-19 vaccine. This rearrangement joins TRBV6-1 to TRBJ1-4; D ambiguous. Sequences were derived from peripheral blood, sampled 28 days after the second AZD1222 dose. The CDR3 DNA reads TGTGCCAGCAGTGAAACGACCCTTTCGGGGGAAAAACTGTTTTTT. It is translated as CASSETTLSGEKLFF.